A selection of T cell receptor beta chains follows, all from one sample in a study of neurological immune-mediated disorders. TCRdb passed the 5' RACE reads through MiXCR, listing each CDR3 protein once. This sample carries about 70,000 distinct CDR3 sequences, about 3% of them seen once, and the ten largest clones take about 5%. What was sequenced was PBMCs. The receptors were sampled from a woman between 45 and 65 years old with multiple sclerosis. The CDR3 runs from the conserved cysteine through the conserved F or W. Fields, in order: D gene, J gene, CDR3 length, V gene, clone size, CDR3 DNA, CDR3 protein. The D gene is left open where the match is weak. Clone size reads once, few, many, or a class if the clone is expanded.

TRBD1 | TRBJ2-6 | 17 | TRBV28 | many | TGTGCCAGCAGATTGAGACAGGGGGCGACCGGGGCCAACGTCCTGACTTTC | CASRLRQGATGANVLTF
. | TRBJ2-7 | 12 | TRBV7-2 | many | TGTGCCAGCAGCCTCAGGCGCCACGAGCAGTACTTC | CASSLRRHEQYF
. | TRBJ2-3 | 17 | TRBV20-1 | medium-sized | TGCAGTGCTAGTCGGGGGCGGGCGGGCCCCTTTGGAGATACGCAGTATTTT | CSASRGRAGPFGDTQYF
. | TRBJ1-4 | 14 | TRBV20-1 | many | TGCAGTGCTAGAGACGGCAGGTTCTCGGAAAAACTGTTTTTT | CSARDGRFSEKLFF
. | TRBJ2-5 | 11 | TRBV5-1 | many | TGCGCCAGCAGCTATGAAGAGACCCAGTACTTC | CASSYEETQYF
. | TRBJ1-5 | 13 | TRBV20-1 | many | TGCAGTGCCTTGGGGGGGGGGGATCAGCCCCAGCATTTT | CSALGGGDQPQHF
TRBD2 | TRBJ2-1 | 17 | TRBV5-1 | many | TGCGCCAGCAGTAGGGCTAGCGGGAGGGATTCCTACAATGAGCAGTTCTTC | CASSRASGRDSYNEQFF
. | TRBJ1-4 | 15 | TRBV7-2 | many | TGTGCCAGCAGCTTTACGGATGCAACTAATGAAAAACTGTTTTTT | CASSFTDATNEKLFF
TRBD2 | TRBJ2-1 | 14 | TRBV20-1 | many | TGCAGTGCTAGAGACCCAGCGGGAGTGGGTGAGCAGTTCTTC | CSARDPAGVGEQFF
TRBD1 | TRBJ2-3 | 16 | TRBV7-9 | many | TGTGCCAGCAGCCCGGGACAGATGAAGTACACAGATACGCAGTATTTT | CASSPGQMKYTDTQYF
TRBD1 | TRBJ2-2 | 16 | TRBV15 | many | TGTGCCACCAGCAGCCTTTTCGGACAGGGCACCGGGGAGCTGTTTTTT | CATSSLFGQGTGELFF
TRBD2 | TRBJ2-3 | 14 | TRBV20-1 | many | TGCAGTGCTAGGCGGAGCGGGGGCACAGATACGCAGTATTTT | CSARRSGGTDTQYF
TRBD1 | TRBJ2-7 | 15 | TRBV20-1 | many | TGCAGTGCTATTTCCCAGGGGGTGGGCTCCTACGAGCAGTACTTC | CSAISQGVGSYEQYF
TRBD2 | TRBJ2-3 | 21 | TRBV12-3/TRBV12-4 | many | TGTGCCAGCAGTTTAAGAGTCCCGGGGGCCGGGACTAGCGGGAGATTGGGGAGGCAGTATTTT | CASSLRVPGAGTSGRLGRQYF
TRBD2 | TRBJ2-3 | 16 | TRBV5-1 | many | TGCGCCAGCAGCTTCCCCTTAGCGGGGGGCGTCGATACGCAGTATTTT | CASSFPLAGGVDTQYF
. | TRBJ1-5 | 15 | TRBV20-1 | many | TGCAGTGCTAGAGAGGGGTCAGGGCCCCATCAGCCCCAGCATTTT | CSAREGSGPHQPQHF
TRBD2 | TRBJ2-2 | 16 | TRBV7-2 | many | TGTGCCAGCAGCTTAGTTCTAGCGGGGGTTCACGGGGAGCTGTTTTTT | CASSLVLAGVHGELFF
. | TRBJ2-7 | 12 | TRBV29-1 | many | TGCAGCGTTGAAACAGGATTGTACGAGCAGTACTTC | CSVETGLYEQYF
. | TRBJ1-4 | 15 | TRBV12-3/TRBV12-4 | many | TGTGCCAGCAGGCCTGCCGGGACACCAAATGAAAAACTGTTTTTT | CASRPAGTPNEKLFF
. | TRBJ1-6 | 17 | TRBV5-6 | many | TGTGCCAGCAGCTTGTTTAACAGAAGAGTCTATAATTCACCCCTCCACTTT | CASSLFNRRVYNSPLHF
. | TRBJ2-1 | 16 | TRBV28 | many | TGTGCCAGCAGTTTTAATAGGGGGAGCTCCTACAATGAGCAGTTCTTC | CASSFNRGSSYNEQFF
. | TRBJ1-2 | 15 | TRBV5-1 | many | TGCGCCAGCAGCCCGGGGGGGCGGACTAACTATGGCTACACCTTC | CASSPGGRTNYGYTF
. | TRBJ1-6 | 13 | TRBV20-1 | many | TGCAGTGCTAACGACAGTCCTCTTTCACCCCTCCACTTT | CSANDSPLSPLHF